A single sample gave rise to the 29 T cell receptor beta chains below, sequenced in a study of shared clonotypes between healthy human individuals. TCRdb's copy holds only in-frame clones and misses some; the assay was immunoSEQ multiplex PCR. The sample yields more than 900,000 clones, around 78% seen once. The specimen sequenced was memory CD4+ T cells from PBMCs. Regarding subset: CD45RA-negative fraction. The receptor source for this set is a man younger than 35 in good health. Some clones in this sample may be carry-over from other donors' samples.

V usage is TRBV7-7 and J usage is TRBJ2-1; maybe TRBD1 (5 bases). Trimming took 5 bases from V and 2 from J, leaving 10 bases between them. Looked up from germline, CDR1 is SSHAT and CDR2 is FNYEAQ (reference sequence). This CDR3 region has 14 residues. The CDR3 spells CASSAQGPYNEQFF. CDR3 nucleotide sequence: TGTGCCAGCAGCGCCCAGGGCCCCTACAATGAGCAGTTCTTC. Full variable domain (remainder filled in from reference TRBV7-7 and TRBJ2-1): GAGVSQSPRYKVTKRGQDVTLRCDPISSHATLYWYQQALGQGPEFLTYFNYEAQPDKSGLPSDRFSAERPEGSISTLTIQRTEQRDSAMYRCASSAQGPYNEQFFGPGTRLTVL.

This chain connects TRBV2 to TRBJ1-4; 8 bases align to TRBD1. Germline V gene data show CDR1 as SNHLY and CDR2 as FYNNEI. The junction had 3 bases not matched to a gene; V was cut back by 7 bases and J by 8 bases. The CDR3 totals 12 residues. The CDR3 protein is CASNRGEEKLFF. In DNA form, the CDR3 reads TGTGCCAGCAACAGGGGGGAAGAAAAACTGTTTTTT.

The V and J genes are TRBV2 and TRBJ2-1; 7 positions agree with TRBD2. The CDR3 is made up of 13 amino acids. Germline CDR1 SNHLY, CDR2 FYNNEI. The J segment lost 7 bases and the V segment lost 4 bases, leaving 4 bases of the junction unmatched. The CDR3 sequence is CASSGNGRNEQFF. The CDR3 DNA reads as TGTGCCAGCAGTGGGAACGGGAGGAATGAGCAGTTCTTC. The variable domain in full, completed from reference TRBV2 and TRBJ2-1, reads EPEVTQTPSHQVTQMGQEVILRCVPISNHLYFYWYRQILGQKVEFLVSFYNNEISEKSEIFDDQFSVERPDGSNFTLKIRSTKLEDSAMYFCASSGNGRNEQFFGPGTRLTVL.

The sample holds many counts of this clone. The V and J genes are TRBV27 and TRBJ1-3, with no clear D. The CDR3 runs to 14 residues. With 4 bases removed from V and 1 base from J, the gap between germline ends came to 8 bases. Looked up from germline, CDR1 is MNHEY and CDR2 is SMNVEV (reference sequence). DNA of the CDR3: TGTGCCAGCAGTTCTGGCGTTTCTGGAAACACCATATATTTT. The encoded protein is CASSSGVSGNTIYF.

The chain links TRBV4-1 to TRBJ1-4; 7 positions agree with TRBD1. Germline V gene lookup returns CDR1 MGHRA and CDR2 YSYEKL. The CDR3 consists of 15 residues. After removal of 1 base from V and 7 bases from J, the junction contained 6 bases not matched to a gene. In nucleotides, the CDR3 is TGCGCCAGCAGCCAAGCTCAGGGGGTGGGTGAAAAACTGTTTTTT. Its protein is CASSQAQGVGEKLFF.

DNA for the CDR3: TGTGCCAGCAGCTTATCGGGAGTAGGCTCCTACGAGCAGTACTTC. It yields the protein CASSLSGVGSYEQYF. The genes are TRBV7-3 and TRBJ2-7; D possibly corresponds to TRBD2 (6 bases). The CDR3 extends over 15 amino acids. CDR1 and CDR2 from the germline V gene are SGHTA and FQGTGA. Between the trimmed V and J ends, which lost 2 bases and 0 bases, there was a span of 11 bases.

This clone was observed once. The rearrangement links TRBV28 to TRBJ2-5; D not resolved. The ends were cut back, 3 bases at V and 5 bases at J, with 4 bases in the middle. There are 11 residues in the CDR3. Looked up from germline, CDR1 is MDHEN and CDR2 is SYDVKM. The CDR3 DNA is TGTGCCAGCAGTTTGTTCGAGACCCAGTACTTC. It translates to CASSLFETQYF.

The V gene is TRBV11-2, the J gene TRBJ1-2; TRBD1 matches 9 bases. Germline-derived CDR1 and CDR2 are SGHAT and FQNNGV. V lost 5 bases, J lost 4 bases, and 5 bases stayed unmatched. The CDR3 loop spans 14 amino acids. The CDR3 sequence is CASSPTTGGYGYTF. DNA for the CDR3: TGTGCCAGCAGCCCAACGACAGGGGGCTATGGCTACACCTTC.

The V and J genes are TRBV5-1 and TRBJ2-2; 7 bases align to TRBD2. The CDR3 length is 15 residues. The junction had 5 bases not matched to a gene; V was cut back by 6 bases and J by 0 bases. Germline CDR1 is SGHRS and CDR2 is YFSETQ. CDR3 sequence reads: CASNAAGTNTGELFF. The CDR3 DNA reads as TGCGCCAGCAACGCAGCGGGGACGAACACCGGGGAGCTGTTTTTT. The whole variable domain, remainder taken from reference TRBV5-1 and TRBJ2-2, is KAGVTQTPRYLIKTRGQQVTLSCSPISGHRSVSWYQQTPGQGLQFLFEYFSETQRNKGNFPGRFSGRQFSNSRSEMNVSTLELGDSALYLCASNAAGTNTGELFFGEGSRLTVL.

J is TRBJ2-2 and V is TRBV28; no reliable D call. This CDR3 spans 13 amino acids. Germline V gene lookup returns CDR1 MDHEN and CDR2 SYDVKM. V lost 8 bases to trimming and J lost 3 bases, with 10 bases between them. CDR3 amino acids: CASRPADTGELFF. The CDR3 DNA reads TGTGCCAGCCGCCCGGCGGACACCGGGGAGCTGTTTTTT.

The CDR3 loop reads CASGLATGGVYTEAFF. The CDR3 bases are TGTGCTAGTGGTTTGGCGACAGGCGGAGTGTACACTGAAGCTTTCTTT. The gene calls are TRBV12-5 and TRBJ1-1, with a tentative D call TRBD1 (6 bases). The germline V gene has CDR1 LGHNT and CDR2 FRNRAP. The length of the CDR3 is 16 residues. V lost 1 base and J lost 3, with 15 bases in between.

This clone was counted between two and nine times. This rearrangement joins TRBV28 to TRBJ2-7, with D perhaps matching TRBD2 (6 bases). Germline V gene lookup returns CDR1 MDHEN and CDR2 SYDVKM. V shed 6 bases and J shed 5 bases, with 17 bases lying between them. CDR3 length equals 14 residues. CDR3 region: CASRPGLRLDEQYF. The CDR3 coding sequence is TGTGCCAGCAGGCCGGGACTCCGCCTCGACGAGCAGTACTTC.

The chain combines TRBV5-1 with TRBJ2-3; 8 bases match TRBD1. The CDR3 loop spans 15 amino acids. Germline V CDR1 and CDR2: SGHRS, YFSETQ. J lost 3 bases, V lost 1 base, and 4 bases had no gene match. The CDR3 nucleotides read TGCGCCAGCAGCTTGACGACAGGGGAAACAGATACGCAGTATTTT. This encodes CASSLTTGETDTQYF.

This chain links TRBV5-1 with TRBJ2-4; TRBD1 matches at 9 bases. With V trimmed by 4 bases and J by 8 bases, 1 base remained unmatched. The germline CDR1 and CDR2 sequences are SGHRS and YFSETQ. This CDR3 contains 12 residues. CDR3 sequence (DNA): TGCGCCAGCAGCCGGGACAGGGACATTCAGTACTTC. It codes for CASSRDRDIQYF.

In this sample, this clone turned up once. A much larger clone sits a single nucleotide away, making a read error possible. The chain couples TRBV29-1 to TRBJ2-7; the D gene could be TRBD1 or TRBD2 (5 bases each). The CDR3 is 11 amino acids. Germline CDR1 and CDR2: SQVTM and ANQGSEA. The CDR3 reads CSVALGDEHYF. In nucleotides, the CDR3 is TGCAGCGTTGCCCTAGGGGACGAGCATTACTTC.

The genes are TRBV6-1 and TRBJ2-3; D might be TRBD1 (5 bases). Germline V gene data show CDR1 as MNHNS and CDR2 as SASEGT. The CDR3 is 13 amino acids. Trimming shortened V by 7 bases and J by 2 bases, and 10 bases separated the two germline ends. CDR3 loop: CASKETVTDTQYF. The CDR3 DNA is TGTGCCAGCAAGGAGACAGTCACAGATACGCAGTATTTT.

V is TRBV28 and J is TRBJ2-7, with a possible D match to TRBD2 (6 bases). This CDR3 has 15 residues. Germline V gene lookup returns CDR1 MDHEN and CDR2 SYDVKM. V was pared by 5 bases and J by 2 bases, with 16 bases between. CDR3 DNA sequence: TGTGCCAGCAGTGGGGCCGGGACGGGAGCCTACGAGCAGTACTTC. Amino acids: CASSGAGTGAYEQYF.

V gene TRBV6-1 combines with J gene TRBJ1-2, with no clear D. This CDR3 comprises 14 residues. Between the trimmed V and J ends, which lost 4 bases and 3 bases, there was a span of 12 bases. Germline CDR1 reads MNHNS; CDR2 reads SASEGT. The chain's CDR3 is CASSAPVDHYGYTF. CDR3 nucleotide sequence: TGTGCCAGCAGTGCCCCAGTAGATCACTATGGCTACACCTTC.

The chain carries TRBV5-6 and TRBJ2-1; D possibly corresponds to TRBD2 (6 bases). Germline V gene data show CDR1 as SGHDT and CDR2 as YYEEEE. Trimming pared 7 bases from V and 6 bases from J, leaving 17 bases between. The length of the CDR3 is 14 residues. The CDR3 sequence: CASYTPGVGNEQFF. The DNA for the CDR3 is TGTGCCAGCTACACACCGGGAGTGGGCAATGAGCAGTTCTTC.

J is TRBJ2-7 and V is TRBV10-1, with D maybe TRBD2 (6 bases). V shed 2 bases and J shed 4 bases, with 6 bases lying between them. CDR3 length equals 12 residues. The germline CDR1 and CDR2 sequences are WNHNN and SYGVQD (reference sequence). This CDR3 reads CASSEGGYEQYF. As DNA, the CDR3 is TGCGCCAGCAGTGAGGGGGGGTACGAGCAGTACTTC.

CDR3 nucleotides: TGTGCCAGCAGTGAAGCGGGAGGGACGGGGAATGAGCAGTTCTTC. Translation: CASSEAGGTGNEQFF. The V call is TRBV2, the J call TRBJ2-1; 7 bases line up with TRBD2. The CDR3 is 15 residues long. Per germline, CDR1 SNHLY and CDR2 FYNNEI. V lost 0 bases and J lost 7; bases outside the gene matches: 6.

The rearrangement joins TRBV30 to TRBJ2-5, with D unclear. Trimming removed 2 bases at V and 4 bases at J, with 8 bases between. Germline lookup yields CDR1 GTSNPN and CDR2 SVGIG (reference sequence). There are 12 residues in the CDR3. CDR3 nucleotide sequence: TGTGCCTGGAGTTTAGGGCTAGAGACCCAGTACTTC. Translation: CAWSLGLETQYF.

This sequence joins TRBV7-9 and TRBJ2-6; the D is unclear. Germline V lookup: CDR1 SEHNR, CDR2 FQNEAQ (reference sequence). This CDR3 region has 15 residues. V gave up 2 bases and J gave up 4 bases, with 9 bases separating them. As DNA, the CDR3 is TGTGCCAGCAGCTTATTGCCAGAAGGGGCCAACGTCCTGACTTTC. This codes for CASSLLPEGANVLTF.

The rearrangement links TRBV5-1 to TRBJ2-7; D gene unclear. The CDR3 totals 14 residues. With 3 bases removed from V and 0 bases from J, the gap between germline ends came to 10 bases. The germline V gene encodes CDR1 SGHRS and CDR2 YFSETQ. The CDR3 DNA reads as TGCGCCAGCAGCTCTGACACTACCTCCTACGAGCAGTACTTC. This gives the protein CASSSDTTSYEQYF.

As to this clone: Since a much larger clone is just one base distant, this may be a read error. The V gene is TRBV7-9, the J gene TRBJ1-5; D unclear. V was trimmed by 5 bases and J by 3 bases, leaving 5 bases between them. The CDR3 covers 12 residues. CDR1 and CDR2 from the germline V gene are SEHNR and FQNEAQ (reference sequence). CDR3 region: CASSPNNQPQHF. As DNA, the CDR3 is TGTGCCAGCAGCCCAAACAATCAGCCCCAGCATTTT.

The rearrangement joins TRBV6-6 to TRBJ1-2; 10 bases align to TRBD1. Germline V gene data show CDR1 as MNHNY and CDR2 as SVGAGI (reference sequence). The CDR3 covers 15 residues. The V gene end was trimmed by 5 bases and the J gene end by 3 bases; junction bases not matched to a gene: 6. CDR3: CASSHTGQGYYGYTF. The CDR3 DNA reads as TGTGCCAGCAGTCACACGGGACAGGGGTACTATGGCTACACCTTC.

This clone was observed a handful of times. The V call is TRBV9, the J call TRBJ2-3, with TRBD2 identical over 10 bases. The CDR3 runs to 19 residues. Germline V gene lookup returns CDR1 SGDLS and CDR2 YYNGEE. Unmatched junction bases numbered 16, after V lost 6 bases and J lost 0 bases. CDR3 coding DNA: TGTGCCAGCAACCCGGGGAGCGGGAGGGCCTCCCCTAGCACAGATACGCAGTATTTT. This codes for CASNPGSGRASPSTDTQYF.

A few counts support this clone. At one end the junction does not follow the germline gene, possibly because of a read error. Here the CDR3 reads CASSVSGWAGELSF. DNA of the CDR3: TGTGCCAGCAGTGTATCTGGGTGGGCCGGGGAGCTGTCTTTT. V usage is TRBV25-1 and J usage is TRBJ2-2; D possibly corresponds to TRBD2 (5 bases). Per the germline V gene, CDR1 is MGHDK and CDR2 is SYGVNS. CDR3 length: 14 amino acids.

J is TRBJ1-2 and V is TRBV14, with D hard to call. The CDR3 has 16 residues. The V gene's germline CDR1 is SGHDN and CDR2 FVKESK. The germline V and J ends were trimmed by 1 base and 0 bases, with 12 bases remaining between them. CDR3 region: CASSQVMGATNYGYTF. In DNA, the CDR3 is TGTGCCAGCAGCCAAGTAATGGGAGCCACTAACTATGGCTACACCTTC.